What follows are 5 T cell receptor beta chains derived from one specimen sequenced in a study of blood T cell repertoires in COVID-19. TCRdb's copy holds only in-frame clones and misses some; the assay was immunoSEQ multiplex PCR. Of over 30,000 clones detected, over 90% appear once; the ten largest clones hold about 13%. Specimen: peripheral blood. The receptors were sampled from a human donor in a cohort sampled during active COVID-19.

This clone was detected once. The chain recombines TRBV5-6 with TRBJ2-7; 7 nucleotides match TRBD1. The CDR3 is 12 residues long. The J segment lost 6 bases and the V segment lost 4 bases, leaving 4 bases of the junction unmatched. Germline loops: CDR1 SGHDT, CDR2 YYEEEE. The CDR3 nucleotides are TGTGCCAGCAGCCCACAGGGGTTCGAGCAGTACTTC. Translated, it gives CASSPQGFEQYF. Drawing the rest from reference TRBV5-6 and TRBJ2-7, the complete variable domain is DAGVTQSPTHLIKTRGQQVTLRCSPKSGHDTVSWYQQALGQGPQFIFQYYEEEERQRGNFPDRFSGHQFPNYSSELNVNALLLGDSALYLCASSPQGFEQYFGPGTRLTVT.

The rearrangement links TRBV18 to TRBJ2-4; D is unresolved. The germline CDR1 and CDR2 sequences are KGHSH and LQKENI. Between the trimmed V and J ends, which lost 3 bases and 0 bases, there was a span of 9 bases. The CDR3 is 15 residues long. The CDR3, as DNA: TGTGCCAGCTCACCGTTTGAGGAAGCCAAAAACATTCAGTACTTC. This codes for CASSPFEEAKNIQYF.

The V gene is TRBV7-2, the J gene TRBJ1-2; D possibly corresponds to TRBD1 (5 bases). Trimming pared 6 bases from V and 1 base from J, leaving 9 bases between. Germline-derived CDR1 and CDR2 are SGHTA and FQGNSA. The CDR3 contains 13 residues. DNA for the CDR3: TGTGCCAGCAGACCCGACAGTAACTATGGCTACACCTTC. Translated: CASRPDSNYGYTF.

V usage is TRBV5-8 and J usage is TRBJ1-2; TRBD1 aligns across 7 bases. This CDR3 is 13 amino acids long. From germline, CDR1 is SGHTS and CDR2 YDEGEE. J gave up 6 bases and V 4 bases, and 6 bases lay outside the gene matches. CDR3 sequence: CASSPDRVHGYTF. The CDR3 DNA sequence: TGTGCCAGCAGCCCCGACAGGGTTCATGGCTACACCTTC.

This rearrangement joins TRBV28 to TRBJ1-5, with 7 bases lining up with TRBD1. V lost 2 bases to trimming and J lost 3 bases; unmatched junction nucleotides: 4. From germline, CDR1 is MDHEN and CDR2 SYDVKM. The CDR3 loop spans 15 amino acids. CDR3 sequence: CASSLNRGANQPQHF. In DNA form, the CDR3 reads TGTGCCAGCAGTTTAAACAGGGGTGCCAATCAGCCCCAGCATTTT.